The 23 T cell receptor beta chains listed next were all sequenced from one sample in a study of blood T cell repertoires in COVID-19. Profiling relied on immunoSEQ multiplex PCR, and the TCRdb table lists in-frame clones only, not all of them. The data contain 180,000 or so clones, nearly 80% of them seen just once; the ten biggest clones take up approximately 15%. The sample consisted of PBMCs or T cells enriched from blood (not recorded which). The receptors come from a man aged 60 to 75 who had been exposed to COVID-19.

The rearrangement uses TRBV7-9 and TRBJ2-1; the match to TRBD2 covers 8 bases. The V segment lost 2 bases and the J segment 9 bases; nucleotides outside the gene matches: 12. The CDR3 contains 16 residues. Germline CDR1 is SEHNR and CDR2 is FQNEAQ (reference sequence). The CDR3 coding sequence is TGTGCCAGCAGCTTAAGGGCGGGAGGTGTTCGCGGTGAGCAGTTCTTC. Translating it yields CASSLRAGGVRGEQFF.

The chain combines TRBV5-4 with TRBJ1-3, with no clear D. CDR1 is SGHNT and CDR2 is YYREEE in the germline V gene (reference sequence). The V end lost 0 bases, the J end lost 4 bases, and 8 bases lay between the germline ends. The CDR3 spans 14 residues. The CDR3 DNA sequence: TGTGCCAGCAGCTTGGAAGTAGCCGGAAACACCATATATTTT. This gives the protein CASSLEVAGNTIYF.

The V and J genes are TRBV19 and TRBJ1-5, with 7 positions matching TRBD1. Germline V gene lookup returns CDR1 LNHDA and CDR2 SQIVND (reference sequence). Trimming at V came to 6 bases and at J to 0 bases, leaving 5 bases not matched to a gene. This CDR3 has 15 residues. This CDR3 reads CASRAGQLSNQPQHF. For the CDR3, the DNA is TGTGCCAGTAGGGCGGGACAGCTTAGCAATCAGCCCCAGCATTTT.

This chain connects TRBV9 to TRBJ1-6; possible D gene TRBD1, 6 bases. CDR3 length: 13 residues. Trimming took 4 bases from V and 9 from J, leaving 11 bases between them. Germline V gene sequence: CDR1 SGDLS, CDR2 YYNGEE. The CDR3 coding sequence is TGTGCCAGCAGCTTGACAGGAGCTTCACCCCTCCACTTT. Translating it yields CASSLTGASPLHF.

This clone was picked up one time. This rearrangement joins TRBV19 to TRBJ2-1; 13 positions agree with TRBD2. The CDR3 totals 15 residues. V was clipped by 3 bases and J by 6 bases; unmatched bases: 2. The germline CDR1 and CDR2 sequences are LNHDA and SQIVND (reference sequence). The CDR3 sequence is CASSITSGRANEQFF. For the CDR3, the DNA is TGTGCCAGTAGTATCACTAGCGGGAGGGCCAATGAGCAGTTCTTC. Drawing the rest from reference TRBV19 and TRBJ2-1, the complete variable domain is DGGITQSPKYLFRKEGQNVTLSCEQNLNHDAMYWYRQDPGQGLRLIYYSQIVNDFQKGDIAEGYSVSREKKESFPLTVTSAQKNPTAFYLCASSITSGRANEQFFGPGTRLTVL.

The CDR3 DNA reads TGTGCCTGGACCTCAGCTAGCTCCTACAATGAGCAGTTCTTC. As protein: CAWTSASSYNEQFF. J is TRBJ2-1 and V is TRBV30; D remains unclear. This CDR3 contains 14 residues. V lost 4 bases and J 0 bases, leaving 10 bases between the germline ends. Germline assignment: CDR1 GTSNPN and CDR2 SVGIG (reference sequence).

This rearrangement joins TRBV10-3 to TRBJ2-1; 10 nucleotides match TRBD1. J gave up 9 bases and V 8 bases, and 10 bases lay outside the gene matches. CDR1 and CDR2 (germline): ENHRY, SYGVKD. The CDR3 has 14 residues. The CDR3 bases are TGTGCCATCCAGGGACAGGGGTCCCGGGGTGAGCAGTTCTTC. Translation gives CAIQGQGSRGEQFF.

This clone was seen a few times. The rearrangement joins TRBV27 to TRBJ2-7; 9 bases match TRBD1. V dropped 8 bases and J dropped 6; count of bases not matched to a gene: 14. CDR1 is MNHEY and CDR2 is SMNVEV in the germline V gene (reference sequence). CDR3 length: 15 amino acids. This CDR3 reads CASRNPAGTGREQYF. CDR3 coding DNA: TGTGCCAGCCGTAACCCAGCCGGGACAGGGCGCGAGCAGTACTTC.

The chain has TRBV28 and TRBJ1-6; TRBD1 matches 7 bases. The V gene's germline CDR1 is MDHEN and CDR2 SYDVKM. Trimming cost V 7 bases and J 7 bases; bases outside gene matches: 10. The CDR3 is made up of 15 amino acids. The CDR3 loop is CASNPRQGPNSPLHF. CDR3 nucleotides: TGTGCCAGCAACCCCCGACAGGGCCCCAATTCACCCCTCCACTTT.

CDR3 loop: CASKRTGGLETQYF. The CDR3 nucleotides read TGCGCCAGCAAAAGGACAGGGGGCCTAGAGACCCAGTACTTC. The chain is built from TRBV5-1 and TRBJ2-5; 11 bases agree with TRBD1. J gave up 4 bases and V 6 bases, and 5 bases lay outside the gene matches. In germline, CDR1 is SGHRS, CDR2 YFSETQ. The CDR3 totals 14 residues.

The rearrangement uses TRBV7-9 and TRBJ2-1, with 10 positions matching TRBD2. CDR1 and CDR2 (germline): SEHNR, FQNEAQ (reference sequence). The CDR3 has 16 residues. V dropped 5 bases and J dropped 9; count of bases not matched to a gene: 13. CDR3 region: CASSPAGTSAIREQFF. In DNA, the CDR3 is TGTGCCAGCAGCCCAGCCGGGACTAGCGCCATCCGTGAGCAGTTCTTC. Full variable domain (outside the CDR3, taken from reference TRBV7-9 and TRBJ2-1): DTGVSQNPRHKITKRGQNVTFRCDPISEHNRLYWYRQTLGQGPEFLTYFQNEAQLEKSRLLSDRFSAERPKGSFSTLEIQRTEQGDSAMYLCASSPAGTSAIREQFFGPGTRLTVL.

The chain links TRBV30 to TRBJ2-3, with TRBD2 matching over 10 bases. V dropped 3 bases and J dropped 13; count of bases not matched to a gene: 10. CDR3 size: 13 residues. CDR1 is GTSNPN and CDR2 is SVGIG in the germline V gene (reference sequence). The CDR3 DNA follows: TGTGCCTGGAGGACTAGCGGGCTCCCTTGGAAGTATTTT. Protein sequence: CAWRTSGLPWKYF.

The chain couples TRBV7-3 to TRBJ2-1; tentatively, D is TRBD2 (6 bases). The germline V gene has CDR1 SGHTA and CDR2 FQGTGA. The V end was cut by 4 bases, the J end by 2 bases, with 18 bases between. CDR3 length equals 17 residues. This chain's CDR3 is CASSSPLGWEAYNEQFF. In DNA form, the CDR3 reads TGTGCCAGCAGCTCACCCCTGGGGTGGGAGGCCTACAATGAGCAGTTCTTC.

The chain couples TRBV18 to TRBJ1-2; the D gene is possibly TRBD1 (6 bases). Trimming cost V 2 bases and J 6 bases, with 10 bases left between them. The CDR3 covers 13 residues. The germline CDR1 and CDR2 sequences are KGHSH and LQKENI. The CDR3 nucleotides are TGTGCCAGCTCACCAAAGGCAGGGGATGGCTACACCTTC. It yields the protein CASSPKAGDGYTF.

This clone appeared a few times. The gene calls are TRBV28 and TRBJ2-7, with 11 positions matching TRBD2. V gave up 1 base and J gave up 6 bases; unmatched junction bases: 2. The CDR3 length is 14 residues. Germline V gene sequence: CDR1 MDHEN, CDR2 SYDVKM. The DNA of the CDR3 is TGTGCCAGCAGTTTATCGCTAGCGGGAGGCGAGCAGTACTTC. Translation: CASSLSLAGGEQYF.

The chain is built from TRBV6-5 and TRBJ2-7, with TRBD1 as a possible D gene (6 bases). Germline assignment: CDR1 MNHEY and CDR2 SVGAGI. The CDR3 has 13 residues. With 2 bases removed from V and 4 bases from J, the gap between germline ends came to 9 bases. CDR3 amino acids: CASSYTGKYEQYF. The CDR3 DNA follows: TGTGCCAGCAGTTACACAGGGAAGTACGAGCAGTACTTC.

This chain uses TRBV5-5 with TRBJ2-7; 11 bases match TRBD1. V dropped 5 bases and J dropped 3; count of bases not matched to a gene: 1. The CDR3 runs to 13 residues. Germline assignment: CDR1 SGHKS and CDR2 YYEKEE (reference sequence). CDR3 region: CASRGTGGYEQYF. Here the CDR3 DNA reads TGTGCCAGCAGGGGGACAGGGGGCTACGAGCAGTACTTC.

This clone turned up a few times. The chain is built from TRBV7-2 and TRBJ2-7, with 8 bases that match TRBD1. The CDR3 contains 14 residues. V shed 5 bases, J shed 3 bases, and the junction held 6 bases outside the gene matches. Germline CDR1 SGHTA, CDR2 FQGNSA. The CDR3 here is CASSAYRGSYEQYF. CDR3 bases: TGTGCCAGCAGCGCCTACAGGGGGAGCTACGAGCAGTACTTC.

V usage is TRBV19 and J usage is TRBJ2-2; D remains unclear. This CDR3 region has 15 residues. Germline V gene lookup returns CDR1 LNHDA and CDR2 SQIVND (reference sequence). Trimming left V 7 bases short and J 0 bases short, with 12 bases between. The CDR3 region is CASKTVNANTGELFF. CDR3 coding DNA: TGTGCCAGTAAAACAGTTAACGCGAACACCGGGGAGCTGTTTTTT.

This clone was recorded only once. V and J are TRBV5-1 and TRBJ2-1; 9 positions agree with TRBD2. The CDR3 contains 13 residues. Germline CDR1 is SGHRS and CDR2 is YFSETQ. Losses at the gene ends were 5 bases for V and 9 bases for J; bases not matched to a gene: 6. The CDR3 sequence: CASSLAGEGEQFF. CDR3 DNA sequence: TGCGCCAGCAGTTTAGCGGGAGAGGGTGAGCAGTTCTTC.

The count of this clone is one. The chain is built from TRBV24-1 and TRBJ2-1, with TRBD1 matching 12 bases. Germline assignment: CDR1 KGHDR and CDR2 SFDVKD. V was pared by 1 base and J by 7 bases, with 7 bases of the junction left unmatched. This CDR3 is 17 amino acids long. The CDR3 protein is CATSDFPWDRGRNEQFF. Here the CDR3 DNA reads TGTGCCACCAGTGATTTTCCTTGGGACAGGGGGCGGAATGAGCAGTTCTTC.

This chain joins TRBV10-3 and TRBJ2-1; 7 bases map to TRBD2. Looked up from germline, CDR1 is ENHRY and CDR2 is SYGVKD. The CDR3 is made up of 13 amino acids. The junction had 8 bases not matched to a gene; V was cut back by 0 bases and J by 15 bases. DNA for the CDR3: TGTGCCATCAGTGAGTCGGGGGGGTTGGGTCTGTTCTTC. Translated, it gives CAISESGGLGLFF.

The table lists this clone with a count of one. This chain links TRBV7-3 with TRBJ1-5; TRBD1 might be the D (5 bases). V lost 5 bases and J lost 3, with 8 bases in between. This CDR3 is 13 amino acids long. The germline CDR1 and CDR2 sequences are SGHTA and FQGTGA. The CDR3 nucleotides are TGTGCCAGCAGCCAAGGACACAATCAGCCCCAGCATTTT. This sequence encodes CASSQGHNQPQHF.